The next 24 T cell receptor beta chains were all read from a single sample in a study of blood T cell repertoires in COVID-19. Some clones are missing from TCRdb's copy, which holds only in-frame ones; the method was immunoSEQ multiplex PCR. The data show about 190,000 clones, roughly 79% seen once. Sequenced: peripheral blood. These TCRs come from a man between 60 and 70 years old with active or convalescent COVID-19.

The chain carries TRBV11-2 and TRBJ2-3, with TRBD2 matching 7 bases. This CDR3 has 18 residues. Losses at the gene ends were 6 bases for V and 1 base for J; bases not matched to a gene: 16. Germline CDR1 SGHAT, CDR2 FQNNGV. Here the CDR3 DNA reads TGTGCCAGCAGGTTACTAGCAGCGGGGTTGATTCGCACAGATACGCAGTATTTT. Protein product: CASRLLAAGLIRTDTQYF.

CDR3 loop: CASSLLSPGFSLSEQYF. The CDR3 coding sequence is TGTGCCAGCAGCTTGCTAAGTCCGGGATTTTCCTTATCCGAGCAGTACTTC. The chain recombines TRBV5-6 with TRBJ2-7, with D perhaps matching TRBD2 (5 bases). Trimming pared 1 base from V and 6 bases from J, leaving 23 bases between. Germline V CDR1 and CDR2: SGHDT, YYEEEE. This CDR3 has 17 amino acids.

The chain carries TRBV18 and TRBJ2-7; maybe TRBD2 (7 bases). Looked up from germline, CDR1 is KGHSH and CDR2 is LQKENI. V lost 4 bases and J 6 bases, leaving 16 bases between the germline ends. The length of the CDR3 is 14 residues. CDR3 sequence reads: CASSRMAGEGEQYF. CDR3 DNA: TGTGCCAGCTCACGGATGGCAGGGGAGGGCGAGCAGTACTTC.

Only a few counts were recorded for this clone. The chain joins TRBV24-1 to TRBJ1-5; no definite D call. This CDR3 is built from 11 residues. CDR1 is KGHDR and CDR2 is SFDVKD in the germline V gene. Trimming pared 7 bases from V and 11 bases from J, leaving 11 bases between. CDR3 loop: CATRGDGAQHF. CDR3 nucleotide sequence: TGTGCCACCAGGGGAGACGGGGCCCAGCATTTT.

V gene TRBV15 combines with J gene TRBJ2-5; 8 bases agree with TRBD2. This CDR3 is built from 14 residues. Germline loops: CDR1 LNHNV, CDR2 YYDKDF (reference sequence). The J segment lost 4 bases and the V segment lost 8 bases, leaving 9 bases of the junction unmatched. CDR3 sequence reads: CATQRGRATETQYF. In nucleotides, the CDR3 is TGTGCCACCCAGCGGGGGAGGGCCACAGAGACCCAGTACTTC.

The rearrangement joins TRBV2 to TRBJ2-7; TRBD1 matches at 7 bases. The germline CDR1 and CDR2 sequences are SNHLY and FYNNEI. The CDR3 is made up of 15 amino acids. The trim removed 7 bases at V and 7 bases at J, leaving 16 bases unmatched. The chain's CDR3 is CASNRDSPLSGEQYF. The CDR3 region has the DNA TGTGCCAGCAATCGGGACAGCCCATTATCGGGGGAGCAGTACTTC.

The rearrangement links TRBV30 to TRBJ2-7, with D hard to call. Germline V gene lookup returns CDR1 GTSNPN and CDR2 SVGIG (reference sequence). The CDR3 is made up of 15 amino acids. Trimming removed 2 bases at V and 1 base at J, with 15 bases between. The CDR3 here is CAWSSLPGPSYEQYF. The CDR3 DNA sequence: TGTGCCTGGAGTTCCTTACCAGGTCCATCCTACGAGCAGTACTTC.

V usage is TRBV11-1 and J usage is TRBJ2-1, with 12 bases fitting TRBD2. This CDR3 spans 16 amino acids. Germline CDR1 is SGHAT and CDR2 is FQDESV (reference sequence). Trimming cost V 5 bases and J 7 bases; bases outside gene matches: 9. In nucleotides, the CDR3 is TGTGCCAGCAGCCCCCGACTAGCGGGAGTGAATAATGAGCAGTTCTTC. Residues: CASSPRLAGVNNEQFF.

The CDR3 DNA follows: TGTGCCAGCCATTCTGGGGAGGCAGATGAGCAGTTCTTC. Protein sequence: CASHSGEADEQFF. The chain joins TRBV6-1 to TRBJ2-1, with D maybe TRBD2 (6 bases). Germline CDR1 MNHNS, CDR2 SASEGT. The CDR3 sequence is 13 residues long. V shed 8 bases and J shed 8 bases, with 16 bases lying between them.

This clone was recorded at least ten times. The rearrangement links TRBV5-6 to TRBJ1-2; D gene uncertain. Germline V gene sequence: CDR1 SGHDT, CDR2 YYEEEE. The CDR3 is 14 amino acids. Trimming stripped 2 bases from V and 4 bases from J, with 12 bases between. The CDR3 nucleotides are TGTGCCAGCAGCTTTGGGAGTCGGATCTATGGCTACACCTTC. Amino acids: CASSFGSRIYGYTF. The entire variable domain, with the rest obtained from reference TRBV5-6 and TRBJ1-2, is as follows: DAGVTQSPTHLIKTRGQQVTLRCSPKSGHDTVSWYQQALGQGPQFIFQYYEEEERQRGNFPDRFSGHQFPNYSSELNVNALLLGDSALYLCASSFGSRIYGYTFGSGTRLTVV.

This clone was found a few times. The chain employs TRBV2 and TRBJ1-1; 9 positions match TRBD1. The CDR3 is made up of 14 amino acids. Looked up from germline, CDR1 is SNHLY and CDR2 is FYNNEI. Trimming at V came to 4 bases and at J to 4 bases, leaving 4 bases not matched to a gene. The chain's CDR3 is CASSGVTGGTEAFF. CDR3 coding DNA: TGTGCCAGCAGTGGCGTGACAGGGGGCACTGAAGCTTTCTTT.

This rearrangement joins TRBV11-3 to TRBJ2-1; D remains unclear. This CDR3 has 15 residues. CDR1 and CDR2 (germline): SGHNT, YENEEA. Trimming cost V 1 base and J 4 bases, with 11 bases left between them. DNA of the CDR3: TGTGCCAGCAGCTTAGGGAGCCCCCGGTACAATGAGCAGTTCTTC. This translates into CASSLGSPRYNEQFF.

V is TRBV5-6 and J is TRBJ1-1; D remains ambiguous. Trimming took 7 bases from V and 1 from J, leaving 8 bases between them. The CDR3 has 12 residues. CDR1 SGHDT and CDR2 YYEEEE come from the germline V gene. In nucleotides, the CDR3 is TGTGCCAGCTCGAGGTGGAACACTGAAGCTTTCTTT. This encodes CASSRWNTEAFF.

This clone was seen only once. This sequence joins TRBV7-3 and TRBJ2-1; D call uncertain. The CDR3 has 14 amino acids. V was cut by 0 bases and J by 4 bases, with 7 bases left in between. CDR1 is SGHTA and CDR2 is FQGTGA in the germline V gene. The CDR3 sequence: CASSLTQTYNEQFF. The CDR3, as DNA: TGTGCCAGCAGCTTAACCCAGACTTACAATGAGCAGTTCTTC.

The chain employs TRBV28 and TRBJ1-2; D is unresolved. The CDR3 is made up of 13 amino acids. Trimming removed 5 bases from V and 3 bases from J, with 10 bases in between. Germline lookup yields CDR1 MDHEN and CDR2 SYDVKM. The CDR3 nucleotides are TGTGCCAGCAGTCGTAGCAGCTACTATGGCTACACCTTC. Amino acids: CASSRSSYYGYTF.

This clone was detected only a few times. The genes are TRBV6-6 and TRBJ2-2; D possibly corresponds to TRBD2 (7 bases). The V and J ends lost 7 bases and 4 bases respectively, with 19 bases between them. The CDR3 sequence is 16 residues long. Germline CDR1 MNHNY, CDR2 SVGAGI (reference sequence). DNA for the CDR3: TGTGCCAGCATCAAGGGGGGGTCAACGTCCACCGGGGAGCTGTTTTTT. Translation gives CASIKGGSTSTGELFF.

V gene TRBV5-1 combines with J gene TRBJ2-1; possibly TRBD2 for D (5 bases). V shed 0 bases and J shed 1 base, with 8 bases lying between them. The CDR3 runs 15 residues. The germline gives CDR1 SGHRS, CDR2 YFSETQ. CDR3 DNA: TGCGCCAGCAGCTTGGAAGGGAGTTCCTACAATGAGCAGTTCTTC. Its protein is CASSLEGSSYNEQFF.

The V call is TRBV3-1 (or the pseudogene TRBV3-2), the J call TRBJ2-1, with 7 bases that match TRBD1. The ends lost 2 bases at V and 12 bases at J; junction bases unmatched: 7. CDR1 is LGHDT and CDR2 is YNNKEL in the germline V gene (reference sequence). The CDR3 is made up of 13 amino acids. CDR3 loop: CASSQKGAEVQFF. DNA of the CDR3: TGTGCCAGCAGCCAAAAGGGGGCTGAGGTGCAGTTCTTC.

This clone has just a few counts. One end of the junction varies from germline; a read error may be responsible. The V and J genes are TRBV5-1 and TRBJ2-1, with 9 positions matching TRBD2. The germline V gene encodes CDR1 SGHRS and CDR2 YFSETQ. This CDR3 region has 16 residues. The CDR3 here is CASSSPGTSSNNEQFF. The CDR3 nucleotides read TGCGCCAGCAGCTCCCCTGGGACTAGCTCCAACAATGAGCAGTTCTTC.

The chain has TRBV7-9 and TRBJ1-2, with D perhaps matching TRBD1 (6 bases). The CDR3 covers 13 residues. Trimming shortened V by 5 bases and J by 5 bases, and 12 bases separated the two germline ends. In germline, CDR1 is SEHNR, CDR2 FQNEAQ (reference sequence). The CDR3 region has the DNA TGTGCCAGCAGCACGCTACAGGGTTATGGCTACACCTTC. Encoded protein: CASSTLQGYGYTF.

V and J are TRBV6-5 and TRBJ1-1; D remains unclear. Germline V gene lookup returns CDR1 MNHEY and CDR2 SVGAGI. Trimming pared 0 bases from V and 4 bases from J, leaving 12 bases between. The CDR3 contains 15 residues. CDR3 region: CASSYSNLIGTEAFF. The CDR3 DNA is TGTGCCAGCAGTTACTCGAATTTGATCGGCACTGAAGCTTTCTTT.

The V call is TRBV29-1, the J call TRBJ1-2; D possibly corresponds to TRBD1 (5 bases). The V end lost 7 bases, the J end lost 3 bases, and 18 bases lay between the germline ends. CDR1 and CDR2 (germline): SQVTM, ANQGSEA. There are 14 residues in the CDR3. DNA for the CDR3: TGCAGCGGGGGGGAGCGGCGAAGACACTATGGCTACACCTTC. Translating it yields CSGGERRRHYGYTF.

The chain combines TRBV28 with TRBJ2-3, with TRBD1 matching over 7 bases. J gave up 5 bases and V 5 bases, and 7 bases lay outside the gene matches. Looked up from germline, CDR1 is MDHEN and CDR2 is SYDVKM. This CDR3 is 14 amino acids long. CDR3 amino acids: CASSRRGRGDTQYF. DNA for the CDR3: TGTGCCAGCAGTCGTAGGGGGCGAGGAGATACGCAGTATTTT.

The chain employs TRBV7-7 and TRBJ2-5, with D tentatively TRBD1 (5 bases). Germline values: CDR1 SSHAT, CDR2 FNYEAQ (reference sequence). The CDR3 loop spans 14 amino acids. Trimming cost V 4 bases and J 3 bases, with 12 bases left between them. CDR3 DNA: TGTGCCAGCAGCTCCAATTTAGGGGAAGAGACCCAGTACTTC. As protein: CASSSNLGEETQYF.